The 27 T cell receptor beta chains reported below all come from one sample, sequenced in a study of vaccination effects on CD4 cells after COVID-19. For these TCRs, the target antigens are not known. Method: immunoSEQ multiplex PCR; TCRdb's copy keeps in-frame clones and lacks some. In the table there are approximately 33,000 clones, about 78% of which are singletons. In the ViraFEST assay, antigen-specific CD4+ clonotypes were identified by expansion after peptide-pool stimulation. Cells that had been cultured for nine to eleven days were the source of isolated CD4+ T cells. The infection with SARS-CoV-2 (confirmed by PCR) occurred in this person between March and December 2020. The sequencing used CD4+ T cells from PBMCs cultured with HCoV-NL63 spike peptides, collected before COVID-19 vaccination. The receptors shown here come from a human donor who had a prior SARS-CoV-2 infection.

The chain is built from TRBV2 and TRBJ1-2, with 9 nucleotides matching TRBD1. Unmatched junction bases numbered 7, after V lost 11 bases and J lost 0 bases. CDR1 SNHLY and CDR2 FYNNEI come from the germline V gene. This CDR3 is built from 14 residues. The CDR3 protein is CARHRDRANYGYTF. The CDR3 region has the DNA TGTGCCCGCCACAGGGACAGGGCTAACTATGGCTACACCTTC. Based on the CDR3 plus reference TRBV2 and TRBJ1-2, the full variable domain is EPEVTQTPSHQVTQMGQEVILRCVPISNHLYFYWYRQILGQKVEFLVSFYNNEISEKSEIFDDQFSVERPDGSNFTLKIRSTKLEDSAMYFCARHRDRANYGYTFGSGTRLTVV.

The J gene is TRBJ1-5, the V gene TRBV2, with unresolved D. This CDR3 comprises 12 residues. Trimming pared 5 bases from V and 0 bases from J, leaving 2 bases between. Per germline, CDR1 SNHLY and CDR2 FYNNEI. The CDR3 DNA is TGTGCCAGCAGTTTTAGCAATCAGCCCCAGCATTTT. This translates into CASSFSNQPQHF.

The CDR3 nucleotides are TGTGCCAGCAGTGACTCGTACAATGAGCAGTTCTTC. Its translation is CASSDSYNEQFF. The V gene is TRBV6-4, the J gene TRBJ2-1; D is unclear. CDR1 is MRHNA and CDR2 is SNTAGT in the germline V gene. Deletions cut 0 bases from V and 4 bases from J, with 1 base between. The CDR3 has 12 residues.

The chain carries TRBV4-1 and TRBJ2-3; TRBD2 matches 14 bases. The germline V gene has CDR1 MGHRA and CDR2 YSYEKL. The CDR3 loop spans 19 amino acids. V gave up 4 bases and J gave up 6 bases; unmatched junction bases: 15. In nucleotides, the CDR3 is TGCGCCAGCAGCCGAAGGGGACTAGCGGGAGAGTCAAACGTGGATACGCAGTATTTT. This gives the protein CASSRRGLAGESNVDTQYF.

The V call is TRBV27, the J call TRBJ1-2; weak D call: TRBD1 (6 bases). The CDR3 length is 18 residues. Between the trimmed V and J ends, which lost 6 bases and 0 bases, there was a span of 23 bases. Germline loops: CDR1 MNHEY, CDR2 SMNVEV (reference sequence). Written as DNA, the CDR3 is TGTGCCAGCAGCCCAATCCTCGGACAGCCATATACTAACTATGGCTACACCTTC. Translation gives CASSPILGQPYTNYGYTF.

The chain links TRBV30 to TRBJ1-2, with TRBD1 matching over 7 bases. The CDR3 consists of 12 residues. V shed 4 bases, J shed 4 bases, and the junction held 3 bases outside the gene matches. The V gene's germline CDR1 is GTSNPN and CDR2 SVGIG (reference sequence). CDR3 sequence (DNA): TGTGCCTGGACCCGGGACAGCTATGGCTACACCTTC. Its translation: CAWTRDSYGYTF.

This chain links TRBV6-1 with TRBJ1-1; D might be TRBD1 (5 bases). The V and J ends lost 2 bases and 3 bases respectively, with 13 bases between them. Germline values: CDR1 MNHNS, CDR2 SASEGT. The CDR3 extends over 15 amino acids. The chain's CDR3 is CASSEFGGGDTEAFF. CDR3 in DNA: TGTGCCAGCAGTGAATTTGGGGGAGGGGACACTGAAGCTTTCTTT.

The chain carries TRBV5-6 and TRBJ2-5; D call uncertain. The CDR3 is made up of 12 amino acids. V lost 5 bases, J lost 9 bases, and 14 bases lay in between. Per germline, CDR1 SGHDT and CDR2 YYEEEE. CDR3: CASSYPDGPQYF. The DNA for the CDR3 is TGTGCCAGCAGTTATCCTGACGGTCCCCAGTACTTC.

The CDR3 nucleotides read TGTGCCAGCAGCCAGGGGAGATCCTACGAGCAGTACTTC. Amino acids: CASSQGRSYEQYF. V and J are TRBV3-1 (or the pseudogene TRBV3-2) and TRBJ2-7, with a possible D match to TRBD2 (5 bases). There are 13 residues in the CDR3. Germline CDR1 and CDR2: LGHDT and YNNKEL (reference sequence). V was shortened by 3 bases and J by 1 base, with 7 bases between the two germline ends.

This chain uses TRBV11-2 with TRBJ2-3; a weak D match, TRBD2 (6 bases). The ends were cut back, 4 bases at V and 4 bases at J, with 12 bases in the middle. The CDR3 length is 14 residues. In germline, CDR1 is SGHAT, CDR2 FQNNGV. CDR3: CASSYGRKADTQYF. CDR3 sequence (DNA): TGTGCCAGCAGCTACGGGAGAAAGGCAGATACGCAGTATTTT.

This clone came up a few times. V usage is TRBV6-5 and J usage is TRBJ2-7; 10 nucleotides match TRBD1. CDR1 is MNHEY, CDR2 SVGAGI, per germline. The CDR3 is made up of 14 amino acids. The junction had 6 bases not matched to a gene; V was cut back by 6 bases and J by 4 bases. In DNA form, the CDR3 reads TGTGCCAGCAGGCGGGACAGGGGTTTATACGAGCAGTACTTC. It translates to CASRRDRGLYEQYF.

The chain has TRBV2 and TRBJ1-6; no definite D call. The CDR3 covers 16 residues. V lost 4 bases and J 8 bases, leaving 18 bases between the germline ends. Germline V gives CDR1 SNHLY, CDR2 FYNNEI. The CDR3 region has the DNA TGTGCCAGCAGTGCGTCCAGCACCTTTTATTATTCACCCCTCCACTTT. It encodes CASSASSTFYYSPLHF.

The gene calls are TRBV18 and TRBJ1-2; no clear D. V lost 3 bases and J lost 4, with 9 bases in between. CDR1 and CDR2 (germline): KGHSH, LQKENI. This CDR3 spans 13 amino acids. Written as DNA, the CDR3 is TGTGCCAGCTCACCTTCAACCCCCTATGGCTACACCTTC. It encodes CASSPSTPYGYTF.

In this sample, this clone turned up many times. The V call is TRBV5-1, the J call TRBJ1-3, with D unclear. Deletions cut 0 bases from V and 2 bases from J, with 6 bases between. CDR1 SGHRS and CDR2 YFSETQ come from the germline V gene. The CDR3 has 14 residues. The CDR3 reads CASSLVGPGNTIYF. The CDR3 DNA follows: TGCGCCAGCAGCTTGGTCGGGCCTGGAAACACCATATATTTT.

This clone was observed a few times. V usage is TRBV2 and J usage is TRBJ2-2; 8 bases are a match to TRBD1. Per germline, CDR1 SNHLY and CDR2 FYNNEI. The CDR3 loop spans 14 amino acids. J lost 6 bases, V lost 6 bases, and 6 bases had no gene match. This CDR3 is CASRAGGGAGELFF. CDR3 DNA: TGTGCCAGCAGAGCAGGGGGCGGGGCCGGGGAGCTGTTTTTT.

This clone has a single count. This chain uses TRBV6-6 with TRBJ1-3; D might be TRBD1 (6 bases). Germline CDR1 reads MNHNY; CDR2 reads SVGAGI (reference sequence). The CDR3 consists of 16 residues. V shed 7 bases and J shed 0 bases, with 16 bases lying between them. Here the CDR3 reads CASTRTEQISGNTIYF. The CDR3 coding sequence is TGTGCCAGCACGCGGACAGAACAAATCTCTGGAAACACCATATATTTT.

In DNA, the CDR3 is TGTGCCAGCAGCGTAGGGGCCCAGGGCTCCGAGCAGTACTTC. Translating it yields CASSVGAQGSEQYF. This chain links TRBV9 with TRBJ2-7; D is perhaps TRBD1 (5 bases). Germline lookup yields CDR1 SGDLS and CDR2 YYNGEE. The CDR3 spans 14 residues. Trimming took off 0 bases at V and 6 bases at J, with 13 bases between the two ends.

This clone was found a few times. The CDR3 sequence: CASSLGPAGGEKLFF. As DNA, the CDR3 is TGCGCCAGCAGCTTGGGCCCCGCCGGTGGTGAAAAACTGTTTTTT. The rearrangement joins TRBV5-1 to TRBJ1-4; D ambiguous. Looked up from germline, CDR1 is SGHRS and CDR2 is YFSETQ. Trimming pared 0 bases from V and 7 bases from J, leaving 13 bases between. The CDR3 consists of 15 residues.

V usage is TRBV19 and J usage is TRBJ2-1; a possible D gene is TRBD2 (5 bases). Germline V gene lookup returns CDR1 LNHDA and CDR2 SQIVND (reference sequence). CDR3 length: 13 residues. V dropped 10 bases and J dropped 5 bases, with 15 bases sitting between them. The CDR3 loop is CATPGLANNEQFF. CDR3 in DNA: TGTGCCACCCCGGGTCTAGCCAACAATGAGCAGTTCTTC.

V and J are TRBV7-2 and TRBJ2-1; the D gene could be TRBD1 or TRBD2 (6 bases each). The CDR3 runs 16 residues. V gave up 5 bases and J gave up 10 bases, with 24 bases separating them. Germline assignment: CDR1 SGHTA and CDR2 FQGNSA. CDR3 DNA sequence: TGTGCCAGCAGCAACCTACTAGGGGGACTCTTAAGGGAGCAGTTCTTC. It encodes CASSNLLGGLLREQFF.

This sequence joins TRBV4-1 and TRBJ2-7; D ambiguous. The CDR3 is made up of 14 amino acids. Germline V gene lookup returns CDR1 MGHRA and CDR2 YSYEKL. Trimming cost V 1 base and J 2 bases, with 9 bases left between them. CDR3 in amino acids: CASSQVATPYEQYF. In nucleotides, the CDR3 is TGCGCCAGCAGCCAAGTTGCTACTCCCTACGAGCAGTACTTC.

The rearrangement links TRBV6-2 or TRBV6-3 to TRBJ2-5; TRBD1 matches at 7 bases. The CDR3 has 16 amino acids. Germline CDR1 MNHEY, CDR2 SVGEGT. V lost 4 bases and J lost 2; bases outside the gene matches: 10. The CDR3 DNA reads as TGTGCCAGCAGTTCCCTTTCAGGGGGTCATCAAGAGACCCAGTACTTC. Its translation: CASSSLSGGHQETQYF.

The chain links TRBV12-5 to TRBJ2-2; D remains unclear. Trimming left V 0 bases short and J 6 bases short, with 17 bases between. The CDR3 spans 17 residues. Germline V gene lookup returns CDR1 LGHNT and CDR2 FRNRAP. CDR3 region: CASGLVILRIQPGELFF. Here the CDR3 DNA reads TGTGCTAGTGGTTTGGTAATTTTAAGGATACAACCCGGGGAGCTGTTTTTT.

CDR3 loop: CASSWDGQNTEAFF. Written as DNA, the CDR3 is TGCGCCAGCAGTTGGGACGGACAGAACACTGAAGCTTTCTTT. The genes are TRBV5-1 and TRBJ1-1, with D possibly matching TRBD1 (5 bases). The V gene lost 5 bases and the J gene lost 1 base, with 12 bases spanning the gap. The germline V gene encodes CDR1 SGHRS and CDR2 YFSETQ. This CDR3 is 14 amino acids long.

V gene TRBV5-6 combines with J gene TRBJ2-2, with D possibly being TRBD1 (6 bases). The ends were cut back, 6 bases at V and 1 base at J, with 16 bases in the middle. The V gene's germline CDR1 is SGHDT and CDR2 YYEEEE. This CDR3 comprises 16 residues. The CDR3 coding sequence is TGTGCCAGCACCTTAATGAAGACAGGGAACACCGGGGAGCTGTTTTTT. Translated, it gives CASTLMKTGNTGELFF.

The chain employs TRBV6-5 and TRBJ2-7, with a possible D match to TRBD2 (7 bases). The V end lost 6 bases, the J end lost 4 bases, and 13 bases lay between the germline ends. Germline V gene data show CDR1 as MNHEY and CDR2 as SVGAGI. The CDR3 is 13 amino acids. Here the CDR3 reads CASRRGGGYEQYF. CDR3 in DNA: TGTGCCAGCAGGCGGGGAGGGGGGTACGAGCAGTACTTC.

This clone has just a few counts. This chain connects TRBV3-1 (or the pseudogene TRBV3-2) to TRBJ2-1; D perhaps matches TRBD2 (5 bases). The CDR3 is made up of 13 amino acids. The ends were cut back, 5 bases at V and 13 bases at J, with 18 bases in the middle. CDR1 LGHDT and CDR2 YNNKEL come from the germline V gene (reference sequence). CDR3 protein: CASSSSRRTQQFF. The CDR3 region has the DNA TGTGCCAGCAGCTCCAGTAGGCGGACTCAACAGTTCTTC.